The 28 T cell receptor beta chains listed next were all sequenced from one sample in a study of beta chain features in type 1 diabetes. Study conclusions and caveats: Within each of all four CD4+ subsets, Type 1 diabetes patients had TCRB CDR3s that were moderately but significantly shorter.

For these receptors, no antigen is known. The sequenced template was cDNA made from the entire isolated RNA. Produced via immunoSEQ multiplex PCR; TCRdb's table is partial and in-frame only. This table has approximately 27,000 clones, about 52% appearing once. The specimen sequenced was stem cell memory CD4+ T cells from blood. The source is a man aged 25-45 years with type 1 diabetes.

This sequence joins TRBV6-4 and TRBJ1-5; the D gene is possibly TRBD1 (5 bases). The CDR3 runs to 15 residues. Germline V lookup: CDR1 MRHNA, CDR2 SNTAGT. V was cut by 4 bases and J by 6 bases, with 16 bases left in between. This chain's CDR3 is CASSASTDHGQPQHF. The CDR3 nucleotides are TGTGCCAGCAGTGCGTCGACAGACCACGGTCAGCCCCAGCATTTT.

This clone was recorded a few times. V and J are TRBV10-3 and TRBJ2-2; 11 bases line up with TRBD1. Trimming at V came to 10 bases and at J to 4 bases, leaving 5 bases not matched to a gene. This CDR3 is built from 14 residues. Germline CDR1 reads ENHRY; CDR2 reads SYGVKD. The CDR3 nucleotides are TGTGCCACGGACAGGGGGCGCGGCACCGGGGAGCTGTTTTTT. Translated, it gives CATDRGRGTGELFF.

This clone was detected a few times. The rearrangement joins TRBV30 to TRBJ1-3; D is unresolved. The V and J ends lost 5 bases and 2 bases respectively, with 10 bases between them. Per germline, CDR1 GTSNPN and CDR2 SVGIG (reference sequence). The CDR3 contains 13 residues. This CDR3 reads CAWSRETGNTIYF. The CDR3 coding sequence is TGTGCCTGGTCTAGGGAGACTGGAAACACCATATATTTT. The variable domain in full, completed from reference TRBV30 and TRBJ1-3, reads SQTIHQWPATLVQPVGSPLSLECTVEGTSNPNLYWYRQAAGRGLQLLFYSVGIGQISSEVPQNLSASRPQDRQFILSSKKLLLSDSGFYLCAWSRETGNTIYFGEGSWLTVV.

The V and J genes are TRBV10-3 and TRBJ2-6, with unresolved D. The CDR3 loop spans 18 amino acids. Trimming stripped 3 bases from V and 2 bases from J, with 17 bases between. Per germline, CDR1 ENHRY and CDR2 SYGVKD. The CDR3: CAISDQTWAGPGANVLTF. The CDR3, as DNA: TGTGCCATCAGTGATCAGACCTGGGCAGGCCCTGGGGCCAACGTCCTGACTTTC.

This chain joins TRBV4-2 and TRBJ2-5; D perhaps matches TRBD2 (6 bases). Between the trimmed V and J ends, which lost 1 base and 1 base, there was a span of 7 bases. Germline CDR1 is LGHNA and CDR2 is YNFKEQ. CDR3 length equals 14 residues. CDR3 amino acids: CASSQGGVQETQYF. CDR3 sequence (DNA): TGTGCCAGCAGCCAAGGGGGGGTCCAAGAGACCCAGTACTTC.

V is TRBV5-1 and J is TRBJ1-1; a possible D gene is TRBD1 (5 bases). The CDR3 covers 14 residues. The germline V gene has CDR1 SGHRS and CDR2 YFSETQ. With 2 bases removed from V and 1 base from J, the gap between germline ends came to 9 bases. In DNA form, the CDR3 reads TGCGCCAGCAGCTTTGGGGGGGGGAACACTGAAGCTTTCTTT. Translated: CASSFGGGNTEAFF.

CDR3 sequence reads: CASSIWTGGTDTQYF. The CDR3 DNA reads TGTGCCAGCAGCATCTGGACAGGGGGGACAGATACGCAGTATTTT. The genes are TRBV7-8 and TRBJ2-3; 10 bases map to TRBD1. V dropped 5 bases and J dropped 3; count of bases not matched to a gene: 5. Per the germline V gene, CDR1 is SGHVS and CDR2 is FQNEAQ. The CDR3 has 15 residues.

The chain combines TRBV29-1 with TRBJ2-1; D call uncertain. Trimming pared 2 bases from V and 7 bases from J, leaving 9 bases between. The CDR3 length is 12 residues. Germline values: CDR1 SQVTM, CDR2 ANQGSEA. CDR3 region: CSVENPLNEQFF. The CDR3 coding sequence is TGCAGCGTTGAAAATCCTCTTAATGAGCAGTTCTTC.

The gene calls are TRBV30 and TRBJ1-1, with a tentative D call TRBD1 (6 bases). V lost 2 bases and J 4 bases, leaving 8 bases between the germline ends. Germline V gene data show CDR1 as GTSNPN and CDR2 as SVGIG (reference sequence). This CDR3 has 12 residues. The CDR3 coding sequence is TGTGCCTGGAGTCAGGGGAGCACTGAAGCTTTCTTT. Translated: CAWSQGSTEAFF.

DNA of the CDR3: TGTGCCAGCAGTTACGGTAGCGGGAGATCCCATGAGCAGTTCTTC. Its protein is CASSYGSGRSHEQFF. J is TRBJ2-1 and V is TRBV6-5, with 9 bases identical to TRBD2. The CDR3 spans 15 residues. Germline V CDR1 and CDR2: MNHEY, SVGAGI. V lost 2 bases, J lost 8 bases, and 7 bases stayed unmatched.

The V and J genes are TRBV10-2 and TRBJ1-2; D uncertain. Germline V gives CDR1 WSHSY, CDR2 SAAADI. V was clipped by 5 bases and J by 8 bases, with 12 bases between them. The CDR3 sequence is 12 residues long. The CDR3 protein is CASSLGDRGYTF. The CDR3, as DNA: TGCGCCAGCAGTCTCGGGGATAGGGGCTACACCTTC.

The chain employs TRBV30 and TRBJ1-6, with D possibly TRBD1 on 5 matching bases. Germline loops: CDR1 GTSNPN, CDR2 SVGIG (reference sequence). The CDR3 loop spans 15 amino acids. The V end lost 3 bases, the J end lost 0 bases, and 9 bases lay between the germline ends. The CDR3 DNA is TGTGCCTGGAGGACAGCCGTCTCCTATAATTCACCCCTCCACTTT. Its translation: CAWRTAVSYNSPLHF.

This clone was picked up a small number of times. This rearrangement joins TRBV5-4 to TRBJ1-1, with 8 bases identical to TRBD1. There are 14 residues in the CDR3. In germline, CDR1 is SGHNT, CDR2 YYREEE (reference sequence). V trimming: 1 base; J trimming: 3 bases; junction bases outside the gene matches: 2. DNA for the CDR3: TGTGCCAGCAGCTTGCAGGGGGCGGACACTGAAGCTTTCTTT. It encodes CASSLQGADTEAFF. The full variable domain, its missing parts supplied by reference TRBV5-4 and TRBJ1-1, is ETGVTQSPTHLIKTRGQQVTLRCSSQSGHNTVSWYQQALGQGPQFIFQYYREEENGRGNFPPRFSGLQFPNYSSELNVNALELDDSALYLCASSLQGADTEAFFGQGTRLTVV.

The sample holds a few counts of this clone. The rearrangement uses TRBV7-9 and TRBJ2-7, with 8 bases fitting TRBD1. The CDR3 length is 15 residues. Germline V gene sequence: CDR1 SEHNR, CDR2 FQNEAQ (reference sequence). With 5 bases clipped from V and 0 bases from J, the junction kept 6 bases outside the gene matches. The CDR3 nucleotides are TGTGCCAGCAGCCCTGGGACAGGAGTCTCCTACGAGCAGTACTTC. Encoded protein: CASSPGTGVSYEQYF.

This clone was observed a single time. The chain recombines TRBV27 with TRBJ1-1; TRBD1 agrees at 7 bases. The CDR3 sequence is 15 residues long. Germline V gene data show CDR1 as MNHEY and CDR2 as SMNVEV (reference sequence). The ends lost 3 bases at V and 2 bases at J; junction bases unmatched: 6. CDR3 region: CASSFKTGRNTEAFF. CDR3 coding DNA: TGTGCCAGCAGTTTCAAGACAGGGCGAAACACTGAAGCTTTCTTT.

The chain recombines TRBV6-5 with TRBJ1-2; 7 positions match TRBD1. CDR1 MNHEY and CDR2 SVGAGI come from the germline V gene. The CDR3 is made up of 15 amino acids. The ends lost 5 bases at V and 2 bases at J; junction bases unmatched: 8. The DNA for the CDR3 is TGTGCCAGCAGTCCATCGGACAGGAGAAACTATGGCTACACCTTC. Translation gives CASSPSDRRNYGYTF.

The J gene is TRBJ2-1, the V gene TRBV25-1; 11 bases align to TRBD2. From germline, CDR1 is MGHDK and CDR2 SYGVNS. Unmatched junction bases numbered 9, after V lost 3 bases and J lost 5 bases. The CDR3 totals 17 residues. CDR3 nucleotides: TGTGCCAGCAGTGATGGGGAGGGACTAGCGGATCACAATGAGCAGTTCTTC. Amino acid sequence: CASSDGEGLADHNEQFF. Supplemented by reference TRBV25-1 and TRBJ2-1, the full variable domain reads EADIYQTPRYLVIGTGKKITLECSQTMGHDKMYWYQQDPGMELHLIHYSYGVNSTEKGDLSSESTVSRIRTEHFPLTLESARPSHTSQYLCASSDGEGLADHNEQFFGPGTRLTVL.

The rearrangement links TRBV30 to TRBJ1-4; D is possibly TRBD1 (5 bases). CDR3 length: 16 residues. Looked up from germline, CDR1 is GTSNPN and CDR2 is SVGIG (reference sequence). With 5 bases removed from V and 0 bases from J, the gap between germline ends came to 16 bases. CDR3 sequence reads: CAWDPGRKTTNEKLFF. CDR3 DNA sequence: TGTGCCTGGGACCCAGGGAGGAAAACAACTAATGAAAAACTGTTTTTT. Full variable domain (missing parts from reference TRBV30 and TRBJ1-4): SQTIHQWPATLVQPVGSPLSLECTVEGTSNPNLYWYRQAAGRGLQLLFYSVGIGQISSEVPQNLSASRPQDRQFILSSKKLLLSDSGFYLCAWDPGRKTTNEKLFFGSGTQLSVL.

The chain combines TRBV5-1 with TRBJ2-7, with 7 positions matching TRBD1. The germline V gene encodes CDR1 SGHRS and CDR2 YFSETQ. V lost 4 bases and J lost 2; bases outside the gene matches: 6. CDR3 length equals 14 residues. The CDR3 region is CASSPDRPAYEQYF. CDR3 DNA sequence: TGCGCCAGCAGCCCGGACAGGCCAGCCTACGAGCAGTACTTC.

Turning to this clone: The germline gene is not matched at one end of the junction; a read error may be the cause. The sample carries other DNA sequences with the same CDR3. CDR3: CASSSPSGRNEQFF. CDR3 coding DNA: TGTGCCAGTAGCTCGCCTAGCGGTCGCAATGAGCAGTTCTTC. V and J are TRBV5-4 and TRBJ2-1, with TRBD2 matching 7 bases. Germline CDR1 reads SGHNT; CDR2 reads YYREEE (reference sequence). This CDR3 has 14 residues.

The genes are TRBV14 and TRBJ2-7; D might be TRBD1 (6 bases). Trimming left V 4 bases short and J 0 bases short, with 10 bases between. This CDR3 has 14 residues. Germline CDR1 SGHDN, CDR2 FVKESK. This chain's CDR3 is CASSRGTFSYEQYF. CDR3 in DNA: TGTGCCAGCAGCCGTGGGACATTCTCCTACGAGCAGTACTTC.

CDR3 residues: CASSYTGAEKLFF. For the CDR3, the DNA is TGTGCCAGCAGTTACACTGGGGCGGAAAAACTGTTTTTT. The gene calls are TRBV6-5 and TRBJ1-4; D may be TRBD1 (5 bases). V shed 2 bases and J shed 8 bases, with 9 bases lying between them. The CDR3 covers 13 residues. The germline CDR1 and CDR2 sequences are MNHEY and SVGAGI.

This rearrangement joins TRBV14 to TRBJ1-1; 7 nucleotides match TRBD1. V lost 8 bases and J lost 4; bases outside the gene matches: 7. Germline loops: CDR1 SGHDN, CDR2 FVKESK. The CDR3 length is 13 residues. The CDR3 nucleotides read TGTGCCAGCCTTAGGGGGCCTGGCACTGAAGCTTTCTTT. Its protein product is CASLRGPGTEAFF.

The chain has TRBV10-3 and TRBJ2-6, with D possibly matching TRBD1 (6 bases). V dropped 6 bases and J dropped 0 bases, with 12 bases sitting between them. In germline, CDR1 is ENHRY, CDR2 SYGVKD. This CDR3 comprises 16 residues. This chain's CDR3 is CAISGQPSSGANVLTF. The CDR3 bases are TGTGCCATCAGCGGACAGCCCTCCTCTGGGGCCAACGTCCTGACTTTC.

This chain's CDR3 is CASSLRLSGYTF. The CDR3 nucleotides read TGTGCCAGCAGTTTAAGATTGAGTGGCTACACCTTC. The chain recombines TRBV27 with TRBJ1-2, with D unresolved. Per germline, CDR1 MNHEY and CDR2 SMNVEV (reference sequence). Trimming left V 2 bases short and J 7 bases short, with 8 bases between. The CDR3 is made up of 12 amino acids.

This clone occurred once. The J gene is TRBJ1-5, the V gene TRBV2; 8 bases align to TRBD1. The CDR3 extends over 15 amino acids. In germline, CDR1 is SNHLY, CDR2 FYNNEI. The V segment lost 3 bases and the J segment 5 bases; nucleotides outside the gene matches: 6. In nucleotides, the CDR3 is TGTGCCAGCAGTGAGTCTGGACAGGGACATCAGCCCCAGCATTTT. Translation: CASSESGQGHQPQHF.

This clone came up a few times. The chain combines TRBV7-9 with TRBJ1-1, with D perhaps TRBD1 (5 bases). Trimming took off 4 bases at V and 4 bases at J, with 16 bases between the two ends. CDR3 length equals 15 residues. In germline, CDR1 is SEHNR, CDR2 FQNEAQ (reference sequence). This chain's CDR3 is CASSSIRAGGTEAFF. As DNA, the CDR3 is TGTGCCAGCAGCTCTATCAGGGCCGGGGGCACTGAAGCTTTCTTT.

V gene TRBV18 combines with J gene TRBJ1-5; 7 bases line up with TRBD1. Germline lookup yields CDR1 KGHSH and CDR2 LQKENI. This CDR3 is 15 amino acids long. Trimming removed 3 bases from V and 6 bases from J; junction bases left unmatched: 8. The CDR3 region has the DNA TGTGCCAGCTCACCTGGTACAGGGGTTGGTCAGCCCCAGCATTTT. It is translated as CASSPGTGVGQPQHF. Combining the CDR3 with reference TRBV18 and TRBJ1-5 gives the whole variable domain NAGVMQNPRHLVRRRGQEARLRCSPMKGHSHVYWYRQLPEEGLKFMVYLQKENIIDESGMPKERFSAEFPKEGPSILRIQQVVRGDSAAYFCASSPGTGVGQPQHFGDGTRLSIL.